A selection of T cell receptor beta chains follows, all from one sample in a study of shared T cell receptors in the human thymus. The repertoire was sequenced with immunoSEQ multiplex PCR; TCRdb's copy has only in-frame clones and lacks some. The sample consists of about 660,000 clones, approximately 90% of them appearing once. The sample was also linked to a second study, of human thymus T cells.

The specimen sequenced was thymocytes. These TCRs come from a boy younger than two with a congenital heart defect. CDR3s include the opening cysteine and the closing phenylalanine or tryptophan. D genes are given only for firm matches. Clone size is given for some rows only: seen once, a few or many times, or a class if the clone is expanded.

TRBJ2-7	TRBV2	-	TRBD2	CASSAGTSGRDRTYEQYF	TGTGCCAGCAGTGCTGGGACTAGCGGGAGAGATCGCACCTACGAGCAGTACTTC
TRBJ2-3	TRBV15	-	TRBD2	CATSRGTSGTDTQYF	TGTGCCACCAGCAGGGGGACTAGCGGAACAGATACGCAGTATTTT
TRBJ2-3	TRBV5-8	-	-	CASTLYGTRSTDTQYF	TGTGCCAGCACCCTGTACGGGACACGGAGCACAGATACGCAGTATTTT
TRBJ2-6	TRBV5-5	-	-	CASSPTGANVLTF	TGTGCCAGCAGCCCTACTGGGGCCAACGTCCTGACTTTC
TRBJ2-7	TRBV5-1	-	-	CASSLARRAISYEQYF	TGCGCCAGCAGCTTGGCCAGGCGGGCCATCTCCTACGAGCAGTACTTC
TRBJ1-3	TRBV30	-	-	CAWSPPVRSSSGNTIYF	TGTGCCTGGAGTCCTCCTGTGCGGTCATCCTCTGGAAACACCATATATTTT
TRBJ1-2	TRBV10-3	-	TRBD1	CAILGQDNYGYTF	TGTGCCATTTTGGGACAGGACAACTATGGCTACACCTTC
TRBJ2-1	TRBV27	-	TRBD1	CASIRTGGVLNNEQFF	TGTGCCAGCATAAGGACAGGGGGCGTTCTTAACAATGAGCAGTTCTTC
TRBJ1-3	TRBV4-1	few	-	CASSPLLMEGIYF	TGCGCCAGCAGCCCCCTATTAATGGAGGGCATATATTTT
TRBJ2-6	TRBV10-2	-	-	CASSDLLNRQGRVSGANVLTF	TGCGCCAGCAGTGACCTCCTCAACCGACAGGGGAGGGTCTCTGGGGCCAACGTCCTGACTTTC
TRBJ2-3	TRBV4-2	-	TRBD2	CASSQDIKREGTDTQYF	TGTGCCAGCAGCCAAGATATCAAGCGGGAGGGCACAGATACGCAGTATTTT
TRBJ2-1	TRBV27	once	-	CASSLLQRLRNSSYNEQFF	TGTGCCAGCAGTTTATTGCAGCGGTTACGTAACTCCTCCTACAATGAGCAGTTCTTC
TRBJ2-7	TRBV7-9	-	TRBD2	CASSFCTSGTRPYEQYF	TGTGCCAGCAGCTTTTGTACTAGCGGGACGCGCCCCTACGAGCAGTACTTC
TRBJ2-7	TRBV25-1	-	-	CASSDSATYEQYF	TGTGCCAGCAGTGACAGCGCGACCTACGAGCAGTACTTC
TRBJ2-5	TRBV4-3	-	-	CASSQDSPARGGPQETQYF	TGCGCCAGCAGCCAAGATAGCCCAGCAAGAGGGGGTCCCCAAGAGACCCAGTACTTC
TRBJ2-7	TRBV7-2	-	TRBD2	CASSLRGGRPVEQYF	TGTGCCAGCAGCTTAAGAGGCGGGAGACCGGTCGAGCAGTACTTC
TRBJ2-7	TRBV10-3	-	-	CAISEDGNEQYF	TGTGCCATCAGTGAGGACGGGAACGAGCAGTACTTC
TRBJ2-5	TRBV9	-	-	CASSVETLAGWDQETQYF	TGTGCCAGCAGCGTAGAGACCTTGGCGGGATGGGATCAAGAGACCCAGTACTTC
TRBJ2-7	TRBV29-1	-	-	CSVGANSPYEQYF	TGCAGCGTTGGAGCCAATAGCCCCTACGAGCAGTACTTC
TRBJ1-1	TRBV6-5	-	TRBD1	CASSYRGQVRTEAFF	TGTGCCAGCAGTTACAGGGGGCAGGTAAGGACTGAAGCTTTCTTT
TRBJ1-2	TRBV14	few	TRBD1	CASSAPGQGDYGYTF	TGTGCCAGCAGCGCACCGGGACAGGGTGATTATGGCTACACCTTC
TRBJ2-1	TRBV28	-	-	CASNRREAQSSRQYNEQFF	TGTGCCAGCAACCGAAGGGAGGCCCAGTCCTCTCGTCAATACAATGAGCAGTTCTTC
TRBJ2-3	TRBV6-6	-	TRBD1	CASSLEDRGGTDTQYF	TGTGCCAGCAGTCTAGAAGACAGGGGCGGCACAGATACGCAGTATTTT
TRBJ2-1	TRBV7-9	-	TRBD2	CASSLAKREAVYNEQFF	TGTGCCAGCAGCTTAGCGAAGCGGGAGGCGGTCTACAATGAGCAGTTCTTC
TRBJ2-3	TRBV13	-	-	CASSLRRGTQYF	TGTGCCAGCAGCTTACGGCGAGGTACGCAGTATTTT